This is a list of T cell receptor beta chains from one sample in a study of blood T cell repertoires in COVID-19. Using immunoSEQ multiplex PCR, the repertoire was profiled, and TCRdb retains in-frame clones only, with some absent. This table holds tens of thousands of clones, about 89% found once. The sample comprised peripheral blood. The origin of the receptors is a human donor in a cohort sampled during active COVID-19. Each CDR3 is given with its conserved first and last residue. The D gene is left open where the match is weak. Size values are once, few and many counts, or a class for expanded clones, and some rows have none.

size: .; J: TRBJ1-1; V: TRBV6-2/TRBV6-3; D: TRBD1; DNA: TGTGCCAGCAGTTACCCCGACAGGGGCGGGGATAACACTGAAGCTTTCTTT; CDR3: CASSYPDRGGDNTEAFF
size: .; J: TRBJ1-2; V: TRBV5-1; D: .; DNA: TGCGCCAGCAGCTTGGACAACCATAACTATGGCTACACCTTC; CDR3: CASSLDNHNYGYTF
size: .; J: TRBJ1-1; V: TRBV11-2; D: TRBD1; DNA: TGTGCCAGCAGCGATCTACGACAGGGGCCAACGAACACTGAAGCTTTCTTT; CDR3: CASSDLRQGPTNTEAFF
size: .; J: TRBJ1-1; V: TRBV6-2/TRBV6-3; D: .; DNA: TGTGCCAGCAGTTACTCTACAGGGTTGAACACTGAAGCTTTCTTT; CDR3: CASSYSTGLNTEAFF
size: .; J: TRBJ1-2; V: TRBV19; D: TRBD1; DNA: TGTGCCACCTCGGGACAGGGAAACTATGGCTACACCTTC; CDR3: CATSGQGNYGYTF
size: .; J: TRBJ1-2; V: TRBV7-9; D: .; DNA: TGTGCCAGCAGCTTATCCCCAGGGGTCGGTGGCTACACCTTC; CDR3: CASSLSPGVGGYTF
size: once; J: TRBJ1-5; V: TRBV11-2; D: .; DNA: TGTGCCAGCAGCTACACAGGGCATCCAAGCTACCCCCAGCATTTT; CDR3: CASSYTGHPSYPQHF
size: .; J: TRBJ2-7; V: TRBV12-3/TRBV12-4; D: TRBD1; DNA: TGTGCCAGCAGTACAACAGGGGACGAGCAGTACTTC; CDR3: CASSTTGDEQYF
size: .; J: TRBJ1-6; V: TRBV7-2; D: .; DNA: TGTGCCAGCAGCTTGACCCCATTTGGGGCTTCTAATTCACCCCTCCACTTT; CDR3: CASSLTPFGASNSPLHF
size: .; J: TRBJ2-7; V: TRBV6-5; D: .; DNA: TGTGCCAGCAGCCGCAGGGGCGAGCGCTCCTACGAGCAGTACTTC; CDR3: CASSRRGERSYEQYF
size: .; J: TRBJ1-1; V: TRBV11-2; D: .; DNA: TGTGCCAGCAGCCCCTTGGGGCAATTCAACACTGAAGCTTTCTTT; CDR3: CASSPLGQFNTEAFF
size: .; J: TRBJ1-2; V: TRBV4-3; D: .; DNA: TGCGCCAGCAGCCAAGATTATAGCAGCTATGGCTACACCTTC; CDR3: CASSQDYSSYGYTF
size: few; J: TRBJ2-7; V: TRBV6-5; D: TRBD1; DNA: TGTGCCAGCAGTAGACCGGGACAGCACTACGAGCAGTACTTC; CDR3: CASSRPGQHYEQYF
size: .; J: TRBJ2-7; V: TRBV9; D: .; DNA: TGTGCCAGCAGCGTAGGTTTGGGGCGCTACGAGCAGTACTTC; CDR3: CASSVGLGRYEQYF
size: .; J: TRBJ1-3; V: TRBV7-9; D: .; DNA: TGTGCCAGCAGCCCACCGCAGGGGACGACCTCTGGAAACACCATATATTTT; CDR3: CASSPPQGTTSGNTIYF
size: .; J: TRBJ2-3; V: TRBV6-2/TRBV6-3; D: .; DNA: TGTGCCAGCAGTACAGGGAAGGGACACACAGATACGCAGTATTTT; CDR3: CASSTGKGHTDTQYF
size: .; J: TRBJ1-2; V: TRBV11-2; D: TRBD1; DNA: TGTGCCAGCAGCCCGGGACAGGGGGCAAGCGGCTACACCTTC; CDR3: CASSPGQGASGYTF
size: .; J: TRBJ1-4; V: TRBV7-9; D: .; DNA: TGTGCCAGCAGCCAAGCGGGTGAAAAACTGTTTTTT; CDR3: CASSQAGEKLFF
size: .; J: TRBJ1-6; V: TRBV9; D: .; DNA: TGTGCCAGCAGCGCCGCCAGCGGGAGCTCCTATAATTCACCCCTCCACTTT; CDR3: CASSAASGSSYNSPLHF
size: once; J: TRBJ2-7; V: TRBV7-9; D: .; DNA: TGTGCCAGCAGCTTAGGCACGGTGACCTACGAGCAGTACTTC; CDR3: CASSLGTVTYEQYF
size: .; J: TRBJ1-1; V: TRBV11-2; D: .; DNA: TGTGCCAGCAGCTTATTGATGGGGCCTGAAGCTTTCTTT; CDR3: CASSLLMGPEAFF
size: .; J: TRBJ2-6; V: TRBV19; D: TRBD1; DNA: TGTGCCAGTAGTCCGACAGGGGGAACTCCCGGGGCCAACGTCCTGACTTTC; CDR3: CASSPTGGTPGANVLTF
size: once; J: TRBJ1-1; V: TRBV7-8; D: .; DNA: TGTGCCAGCAGCTTAGAGGGGAACAGGCTGAACACTGAAGCTTTCTTT; CDR3: CASSLEGNRLNTEAFF
size: .; J: TRBJ1-1; V: TRBV11-2; D: .; DNA: TGTGCCAGCAGCCCCCACATGAACACTGAAGCTTTCTTT; CDR3: CASSPHMNTEAFF
size: few; J: TRBJ2-7; V: TRBV3-1/TRBV3-2; D: .; DNA: TGTGCCAGCAGCCAAGAAGGGGGTACAGCCTACGAGCAGTACTTC; CDR3: CASSQEGGTAYEQYF
size: once; J: TRBJ1-1; V: TRBV6-5; D: .; DNA: TGTGCCAGCAGCTCAGGGATCACTGAAGCTTTCTTT; CDR3: CASSSGITEAFF
size: few; J: TRBJ2-7; V: TRBV4-1; D: TRBD1; DNA: TGCGCCAGCAGCCAAGACCCAGACAGGGAGTACGAGCAGTACTTC; CDR3: CASSQDPDREYEQYF
size: .; J: TRBJ1-2; V: TRBV19; D: TRBD1; DNA: TGTGCCAGTACCCCGGACAGGGCCCATGGCTACACCTTC; CDR3: CASTPDRAHGYTF
size: .; J: TRBJ1-1; V: TRBV11-2; D: .; DNA: TGTGCCAGCAGCTCCCTTAAGGGGCCGAAGCCCCTGAACACTGAAGCTTTCTTT; CDR3: CASSSLKGPKPLNTEAFF
size: .; J: TRBJ1-2; V: TRBV15; D: .; DNA: TGTGCCACCAGCCCTCACAGGGACCAACATGGCTACACCTTC; CDR3: CATSPHRDQHGYTF
size: .; J: TRBJ2-7; V: TRBV6-6; D: .; DNA: TGTGCCAGCCTCCTGAGGGCAGGAACCTACGAGCAGTACTTC; CDR3: CASLLRAGTYEQYF
size: .; J: TRBJ2-3; V: TRBV9; D: TRBD2; DNA: TGTGCCAGCAGCGTAGCTAGCGGACGATACACAGATACGCAGTATTTT; CDR3: CASSVASGRYTDTQYF
size: .; J: TRBJ2-7; V: TRBV29-1; D: TRBD1; DNA: TGCAGCGTGGGACAGCACTCCTACGAGCAGTACTTC; CDR3: CSVGQHSYEQYF
size: .; J: TRBJ1-1; V: TRBV27; D: TRBD1; DNA: TGTGCCAGCCGTAAGGACAGGGAGGTCGCTGAAGCTTTCTTT; CDR3: CASRKDREVAEAFF
size: .; J: TRBJ2-7; V: TRBV5-1; D: TRBD2; DNA: TGCGCCAGCAGCTTGGCCCCCTGGACTAGCGGGGCTTTTAAGTCCTACGAGCAGTACTTC; CDR3: CASSLAPWTSGAFKSYEQYF
size: .; J: TRBJ1-1; V: TRBV5-6; D: .; DNA: TGTGCCAGCAGCTTGGTAGACAGGAACACTGAAGCTTTCTTT; CDR3: CASSLVDRNTEAFF
size: .; J: TRBJ1-2; V: TRBV3-1/TRBV3-2; D: .; DNA: TGTGCCAGCAGCCAAGAACAGGACTATGGCTACACCTTC; CDR3: CASSQEQDYGYTF
size: .; J: TRBJ1-4; V: TRBV9; D: .; DNA: TGTGCCAGCAGCCCCGGAGGGACAACTAATGAAAAACTGTTTTTT; CDR3: CASSPGGTTNEKLFF
size: .; J: TRBJ2-6; V: TRBV19; D: TRBD1; DNA: TGTGCCAGTAGTACTATCCCGGGACAGGGCAGCTCTGGGGCCAACGTCCTGACTTTC; CDR3: CASSTIPGQGSSGANVLTF
size: .; J: TRBJ1-2; V: TRBV7-9; D: TRBD1; DNA: TGTGCCAGCAGCTCTCCGATGGGACAGGGTAACTATGGCTACACCTTC; CDR3: CASSSPMGQGNYGYTF
size: .; J: TRBJ1-5; V: TRBV5-1; D: TRBD1; DNA: TGCGCCAGCAGCTTGGGGGGGACAGGGGAGCAGCCCCAGCATTTT; CDR3: CASSLGGTGEQPQHF
size: .; J: TRBJ1-5; V: TRBV7-8; D: .; DNA: TGTGCCAGCAGCCCCACTGGACAGCTAAATCAGCCCCAGCATTTT; CDR3: CASSPTGQLNQPQHF
size: .; J: TRBJ2-7; V: TRBV7-8; D: TRBD1; DNA: TGTGCCAGCAGCTTTGCGGGGACAGGGGACGAGCAGTACTTC; CDR3: CASSFAGTGDEQYF
size: few; J: TRBJ2-7; V: TRBV27; D: TRBD2; DNA: TGTGCCAGCAGTCTCACGGGGGTAGCGGGGGGATTTAGCTCCTACGAGCAGTACTTC; CDR3: CASSLTGVAGGFSSYEQYF
size: .; J: TRBJ2-5; V: TRBV27; D: .; DNA: TGTGCCAGCAGTTTATACCTACAAGAGACCCAGTACTTC; CDR3: CASSLYLQETQYF
size: .; J: TRBJ1-1; V: TRBV6-2/TRBV6-3; D: TRBD1; DNA: TGTGCCAGCAGTAAAGACAGGGGGCCAATGAACACTGAAGCTTTCTTT; CDR3: CASSKDRGPMNTEAFF
size: .; J: TRBJ1-1; V: TRBV12-3/TRBV12-4; D: .; DNA: TGTGCCAGCAGTTTGTATACTGAAGCTTTCTTT; CDR3: CASSLYTEAFF